These 22 T cell receptor beta chains were sequenced from one sample in a study of blood T cells in healthy people across ages. The authors ran a second PCR of 7 to 11 cycles using a sample-barcoded 5' primer and a J-beta primer mix. TCRdb ran MiXCR on the 5' RACE reads and lists one entry per CDR3 protein. This table holds 700,000 or so distinct CDR3 sequences, approximately 21% found once. Sequencing was carried out using blood. These receptors all come from a man in his 70s in good health.

V usage is TRBV7-2 and J usage is TRBJ2-5, with D possibly matching TRBD2 (5 bases). Trimming pared 5 bases from V and 3 bases from J, leaving 13 bases between. Germline CDR1 reads SGHTA; CDR2 reads FQGNSA. The CDR3 is 14 residues long. For the CDR3, the DNA is TGTGCCAGCAGCCGGGGAGTCTATGAAGAGACCCAGTACTTC. Protein product: CASSRGVYEETQYF.

This chain joins TRBV7-9 and TRBJ2-5; no clear D gene. Germline values: CDR1 SEHNR, CDR2 FQNEAQ (reference sequence). V lost 10 bases and J lost 5, with 20 bases in between. The CDR3 loop spans 14 amino acids. CDR3 region: CAIEWGTGVETQYF. CDR3 bases: TGTGCCATTGAGTGGGGTACTGGTGTGGAGACCCAGTACTTC.

The CDR3: CASRPLKPGGYTF. The CDR3 coding sequence is TGTGCCAGCAGACCTCTTAAGCCCGGGGGCTACACCTTC. J is TRBJ1-2 and V is TRBV6-6; D remains unclear. This CDR3 region has 13 residues. Per the germline V gene, CDR1 is MNHNY and CDR2 is SVGAGI (reference sequence). With 6 bases removed from V and 8 bases from J, the gap between germline ends came to 16 bases.

The chain combines TRBV7-3 with TRBJ2-1; D not resolved. The CDR3 runs to 13 residues. Germline CDR1 reads SGHTA; CDR2 reads FQGTGA. Trimming shortened V by 1 base and J by 4 bases, and 5 bases separated the two germline ends. CDR3 DNA sequence: TGTGCCAGCAGCTTAAGAAGTTACAATGAGCAGTTCTTC. It codes for CASSLRSYNEQFF.

The rearrangement joins TRBV5-1 to TRBJ1-2, with D perhaps matching TRBD1 (6 bases). The germline gives CDR1 SGHRS, CDR2 YFSETQ. V was clipped by 3 bases and J by 12 bases, with 18 bases between them. This CDR3 is built from 13 residues. DNA for the CDR3: TGCGCCAGCAGCTCCACAGGGATGAAGAACCACACCTTC. As protein: CASSSTGMKNHTF.

In this sample, this clonotype turned up many times. The chain combines TRBV4-1 with TRBJ2-5; 12 bases agree with TRBD2. The J segment lost 5 bases and the V segment lost 4 bases, leaving 5 bases of the junction unmatched. Germline V lookup: CDR1 MGHRA, CDR2 YSYEKL. This CDR3 region has 15 residues. CDR3 loop: CASSLGLAGTETQYF. The CDR3 DNA reads TGCGCCAGCAGCCTAGGACTAGCGGGGACGGAGACCCAGTACTTC.

This clonotype was picked up a small number of times. This chain connects TRBV18 to TRBJ2-3; D unclear. Between the trimmed V and J ends, which lost 2 bases and 0 bases, there was a span of 15 bases. CDR1 is KGHSH and CDR2 is LQKENI in the germline V gene. There are 17 residues in the CDR3. CDR3 region: CASSPSARLPSTDTQYF. CDR3 nucleotide sequence: TGTGCCAGCTCACCATCGGCACGACTTCCTAGCACAGATACGCAGTATTTT. The whole variable domain, filled in from reference TRBV18 and TRBJ2-3, reads NAGVMQNPRHLVRRRGQEARLRCSPMKGHSHVYWYRQLPEEGLKFMVYLQKENIIDESGMPKERFSAEFPKEGPSILRIQQVVRGDSAAYFCASSPSARLPSTDTQYFGPGTRLTVL.

J is TRBJ1-5 and V is TRBV20-1, with TRBD1 identical over 7 bases. Looked up from germline, CDR1 is DFQATT and CDR2 is SNEGSKA (reference sequence). V was clipped by 5 bases and J by 3 bases; unmatched bases: 10. This CDR3 region has 15 residues. CDR3: CSASSHGTANQPQHF. The CDR3, as DNA: TGCAGTGCTTCGAGCCACGGGACAGCCAATCAGCCCCAGCATTTT.

This clonotype was seen more than once but under ten times. V gene TRBV7-2 combines with J gene TRBJ1-3, with D possibly matching TRBD1 (5 bases). Trimming took 2 bases from V and 0 from J, leaving 11 bases between them. The germline V gene has CDR1 SGHTA and CDR2 FQGNSA. There are 16 residues in the CDR3. In DNA, the CDR3 is TGTGCCAGCAGCTTACCAGGACAAAGCTCTGGAAACACCATATATTTT. Translated, it gives CASSLPGQSSGNTIYF.

V gene TRBV20-1 combines with J gene TRBJ2-2, with a weak D call TRBD2 (6 bases). CDR1 is DFQATT, CDR2 SNEGSKA, per germline (reference sequence). The ends were cut back, 3 bases at V and 4 bases at J, with 9 bases in the middle. The CDR3 loop spans 13 amino acids. DNA for the CDR3: TGCAGTGCTAGGGAGGGAAGCACCGGGGAGCTGTTTTTT. This sequence encodes CSAREGSTGELFF.

This clonotype was seen a few times. V is TRBV10-3 and J is TRBJ2-3, with TRBD2 identical over 8 bases. Trimming at V came to 11 bases and at J to 0 bases, leaving 13 bases not matched to a gene. The germline gives CDR1 ENHRY, CDR2 SYGVKD. The CDR3 is made up of 16 amino acids. The CDR3 region has the DNA TGTGCCGCCAGAGCGGGAGCGCAAATAAGCACAGATACGCAGTATTTT. Its protein is CAARAGAQISTDTQYF.

The V call is TRBV24-1, the J call TRBJ1-2; D gene ambiguous. CDR1 is KGHDR and CDR2 is SFDVKD in the germline V gene. V lost 3 bases and J lost 4, with 11 bases in between. CDR3 size: 14 residues. The CDR3: CATSDPRGSYGYTF. Here the CDR3 DNA reads TGTGCCACCAGTGATCCGCGCGGATCCTATGGCTACACCTTC.

This chain uses TRBV20-1 with TRBJ1-2; unclear D gene. This CDR3 contains 13 residues. Trimming cost V 2 bases and J 1 base, with 8 bases left between them. The germline CDR1 and CDR2 sequences are DFQATT and SNEGSKA (reference sequence). In DNA form, the CDR3 reads TGCAGTGCTAGAATTCGGGATAACTATGGCTACACCTTC. Translation gives CSARIRDNYGYTF.

The chain combines TRBV20-1 with TRBJ2-7; TRBD2 matches 8 bases. The DNA end favors TRBJ2-1, so the J call may be wrong. The CDR3 has 14 residues. Germline CDR1 reads DFQATT; CDR2 reads SNEGSKA (reference sequence). The chain's CDR3 is CSARVAGQYNEQFF. The CDR3 DNA follows: TGCAGTGCTAGAGTAGCGGGGCAGTACAATGAGCAGTTCTTC.

This clonotype has just a few counts. V is TRBV29-1 and J is TRBJ1-1; 7 positions agree with TRBD1. The CDR3 is made up of 12 amino acids. The germline V gene has CDR1 SQVTM and CDR2 ANQGSEA. The V segment lost 3 bases and the J segment 5 bases; nucleotides outside the gene matches: 3. CDR3 bases: TGCAGCGTTGACGGGACAGCGACTGAAGCTTTCTTT. This codes for CSVDGTATEAFF.

The rearrangement links TRBV29-1 to TRBJ2-2, with 8 bases matching TRBD1. J lost 6 bases, V lost 7 bases, and 4 bases had no gene match. The CDR3 has 12 residues. CDR1 and CDR2 from the germline V gene are SQVTM and ANQGSEA. In DNA form, the CDR3 reads TGCAGCGCATCAGGGGGCTCCGGGGAGCTGTTTTTT. Encoded protein: CSASGGSGELFF.

This clonotype was counted a single time. The rearrangement links TRBV6-5 to TRBJ2-1; no clear D gene. Trimming stripped 1 base from V and 8 bases from J, with 9 bases between. Germline loops: CDR1 MNHEY, CDR2 SVGAGI. The CDR3 totals 13 residues. The CDR3 here is CASSYYGSHEQFF. CDR3 in DNA: TGTGCCAGCAGTTACTATGGCAGCCATGAGCAGTTCTTC.

There are many counts of this clonotype. The chain joins TRBV28 to TRBJ2-7; TRBD1 might be the D (5 bases). Trimming stripped 5 bases from V and 4 bases from J, with 9 bases between. CDR1 and CDR2 from the germline V gene are MDHEN and SYDVKM. This CDR3 contains 12 residues. CDR3 bases: TGTGCCAGCAGTCAACAGGTTTACGAGCAGTACTTC. It encodes CASSQQVYEQYF. Looking up the rest from reference TRBV28 and TRBJ2-7 gives the full variable domain: DVKVTQSSRYLVKRTGEKVFLECVQDMDHENMFWYRQDPGLGLRLIYFSYDVKMKEKGDIPEGYSVSREKKERFSLILESASTNQTSMYLCASSQQVYEQYFGPGTRLTVT.

This clonotype occurred a few times. The rearrangement uses TRBV29-1 and TRBJ2-2, with D perhaps matching TRBD1 (5 bases). V lost 5 bases and J 4 bases, leaving 17 bases between the germline ends. CDR1 is SQVTM, CDR2 ANQGSEA, per germline. The CDR3 consists of 15 residues. CDR3 in amino acids: CSVKTSTVITGELFF. The CDR3 nucleotides are TGCAGCGTTAAAACCTCGACAGTGATCACCGGGGAGCTGTTTTTT.

This chain joins TRBV12-3 or TRBV12-4 and TRBJ1-1; D may be TRBD1 (6 bases). The germline V and J ends were trimmed by 6 bases and 5 bases, with 19 bases remaining between them. The CDR3 is made up of 15 amino acids. The CDR3 loop reads CASRQASTGRTEAFF. For the CDR3, the DNA is TGTGCCAGCAGACAAGCATCCACAGGGCGGACTGAAGCTTTCTTT.

V gene TRBV12-3 or TRBV12-4 combines with J gene TRBJ2-7; D unclear. The CDR3 loop spans 14 amino acids. V lost 3 bases and J lost 4, with 13 bases in between. CDR3: CASSLGQDAYEQYF. The CDR3 bases are TGTGCCAGCAGTTTGGGCCAGGACGCTTACGAGCAGTACTTC.

The J gene is TRBJ2-7, the V gene TRBV5-4; a weak D match, TRBD1 (5 bases). With the DNA end fitting TRBJ2-1 better, the J assignment may be wrong. Germline V gene lookup returns CDR1 SGHNT and CDR2 YYREEE (reference sequence). CDR3 length equals 13 residues. Written as DNA, the CDR3 is TGTGCCAGCAGCTTGGACGGACAAGATGAGCAGTTCTTC. Protein sequence: CASSLDGQDEQFF.